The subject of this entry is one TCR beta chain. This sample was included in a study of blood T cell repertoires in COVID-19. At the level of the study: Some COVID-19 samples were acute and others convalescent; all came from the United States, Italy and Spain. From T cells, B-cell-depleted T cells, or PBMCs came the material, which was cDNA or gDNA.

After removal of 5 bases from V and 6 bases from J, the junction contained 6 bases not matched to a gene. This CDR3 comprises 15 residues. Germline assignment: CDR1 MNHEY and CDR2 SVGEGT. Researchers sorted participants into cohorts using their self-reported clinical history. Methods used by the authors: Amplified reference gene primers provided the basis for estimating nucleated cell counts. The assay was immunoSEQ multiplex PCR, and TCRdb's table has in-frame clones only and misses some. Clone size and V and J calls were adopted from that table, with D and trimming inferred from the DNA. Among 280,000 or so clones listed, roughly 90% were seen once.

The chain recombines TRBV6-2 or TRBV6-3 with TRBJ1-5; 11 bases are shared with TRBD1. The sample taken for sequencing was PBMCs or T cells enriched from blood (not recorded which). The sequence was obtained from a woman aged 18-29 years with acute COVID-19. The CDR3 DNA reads TGTGCCAGCAGTGGGGGACAGGGGGTTGCTCAGCCCCAGCATTTT. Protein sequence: CASSGGQGVAQPQHF.